One sample yielded the 14 T cell receptor beta chains listed below, sequenced in a study of blood T cell repertoires in COVID-19. Repertoires were generated with immunoSEQ multiplex PCR, while TCRdb's copy carries only in-frame clones and drops some. The repertoire consists of approximately 120,000 clones, with 79% occurring once and the leading ten covering 37%. Source material: peripheral blood. Receptors were obtained from a man aged 35 to 55 with active or convalescent COVID-19.

The gene calls are TRBV5-1 and TRBJ2-1, with D possibly being TRBD2 (5 bases). The CDR3 spans 13 residues. Trimming left V 0 bases short and J 8 bases short, with 9 bases between. Germline V gene data show CDR1 as SGHRS and CDR2 as YFSETQ. CDR3 in amino acids: CASSLVLADEQFF. CDR3 coding DNA: TGCGCCAGCAGCTTGGTCCTAGCCGATGAGCAGTTCTTC.

This clone was picked up one time. The CDR3 is CASSLDRVDEKLFF. In DNA, the CDR3 is TGTGCCAGCAGCTTAGATCGAGTCGATGAAAAACTGTTTTTT. The chain recombines TRBV11-3 with TRBJ1-4, with unresolved D. The V gene lost 0 bases and the J gene lost 6 bases, with 8 bases spanning the gap. The CDR3 extends over 14 amino acids. Germline V gene data show CDR1 as SGHNT and CDR2 as YENEEA.

This chain uses TRBV7-2 with TRBJ2-1, with 9 bases aligning to TRBD2. After removal of 1 base from V and 3 bases from J, the junction contained 10 bases not matched to a gene. The CDR3 sequence is 18 residues long. CDR1 is SGHTA, CDR2 FQGNSA, per germline. The CDR3 is CASSLDRSSGDYYNEQFF. CDR3 nucleotide sequence: TGTGCCAGCAGCTTAGATCGGTCTAGCGGGGATTACTACAATGAGCAGTTCTTC.

The chain joins TRBV7-3 to TRBJ2-1; D ambiguous. In germline, CDR1 is SGHTA, CDR2 FQGTGA. The CDR3 covers 11 residues. The ends were cut back, 4 bases at V and 9 bases at J, with 7 bases in the middle. This CDR3 reads CASSSELEQFF. The DNA of the CDR3 is TGTGCCAGCAGCTCCGAACTTGAGCAGTTCTTC.

V usage is TRBV3-1 (or the pseudogene TRBV3-2) and J usage is TRBJ1-5, with TRBD1 as a possible D gene (5 bases). The V gene's germline CDR1 is LGHDT and CDR2 YNNKEL (reference sequence). CDR3 size: 15 residues. Trimming took off 0 bases at V and 3 bases at J, with 9 bases between the two ends. The CDR3 protein is CASSQDPGNNQPQHF. In DNA, the CDR3 is TGTGCCAGCAGCCAAGATCCAGGGAACAATCAGCCCCAGCATTTT.

The table lists this clone with a few counts. The chain recombines TRBV18 with TRBJ2-1; weak D call: TRBD1 (6 bases). Germline values: CDR1 KGHSH, CDR2 LQKENI. The V end lost 0 bases, the J end lost 2 bases, and 11 bases lay between the germline ends. This CDR3 has 16 amino acids. CDR3 loop: CASSPPTGSTYNEQFF. In DNA form, the CDR3 reads TGTGCCAGCTCACCACCGACAGGATCCACCTACAATGAGCAGTTCTTC.

This clone was picked up a small number of times. The V and J genes are TRBV6-5 and TRBJ2-3, with 8 bases aligning to TRBD2. The V gene's germline CDR1 is MNHEY and CDR2 SVGAGI. The V and J ends lost 6 bases and 3 bases, in that order; junction bases with no gene match: 8. The CDR3 length is 15 residues. The CDR3 protein is CASSTRGLDTDTQYF. The CDR3 DNA follows: TGTGCCAGCAGCACCCGGGGACTAGATACAGATACGCAGTATTTT.

The chain joins TRBV6-4 to TRBJ2-1; tentatively, D is TRBD1 (5 bases). This CDR3 has 15 residues. Germline V lookup: CDR1 MRHNA, CDR2 SNTAGT. The V end lost 5 bases, the J end lost 0 bases, and 11 bases lay between the germline ends. CDR3 sequence: CASSRGGYSYNEQFF. The CDR3 region has the DNA TGTGCCAGCAGTAGGGGCGGATACTCCTACAATGAGCAGTTCTTC.

The chain couples TRBV14 to TRBJ2-5; TRBD1 is a possible D gene (6 bases). Trimming removed 0 bases from V and 2 bases from J, with 10 bases in between. CDR1 and CDR2 (germline): SGHDN, FVKESK. This CDR3 is 15 amino acids long. The CDR3: CASSQDRTVQETQYF. CDR3 sequence (DNA): TGTGCCAGCAGCCAAGACCGGACAGTACAAGAGACCCAGTACTTC.

The V call is TRBV12-3 or TRBV12-4, the J call TRBJ2-7, with a possible D match to TRBD1 (6 bases). Trimming cost V 3 bases and J 4 bases, with 10 bases left between them. This CDR3 has 13 amino acids. The CDR3 spells CASSFGQIYEQYF. CDR3 sequence (DNA): TGTGCCAGCAGTTTTGGACAGATTTACGAGCAGTACTTC.

V gene TRBV3-1 (or the pseudogene TRBV3-2) combines with J gene TRBJ2-3, with 12 nucleotides matching TRBD2. This CDR3 is 15 amino acids long. From germline, CDR1 is LGHDT and CDR2 YNNKEL (reference sequence). With 5 bases clipped from V and 3 bases from J, the junction kept 3 bases outside the gene matches. CDR3 nucleotides: TGTGCCAGCAGCTCCGGACTAGCGGGGACAGATACGCAGTATTTT. Residues: CASSSGLAGTDTQYF.

The genes are TRBV30 and TRBJ2-5, with D possibly matching TRBD1 (6 bases). V lost 0 bases and J 5 bases, leaving 16 bases between the germline ends. The CDR3 runs 15 residues. Germline CDR1 is GTSNPN and CDR2 is SVGIG (reference sequence). CDR3 in amino acids: CAWSVGSGQGETQYF. CDR3 in DNA: TGTGCCTGGAGTGTGGGCTCGGGACAAGGCGAGACCCAGTACTTC.

V is TRBV19 and J is TRBJ1-2; D is possibly TRBD1 (5 bases). Trimming stripped 3 bases from V and 3 bases from J, with 11 bases between. Germline CDR1 LNHDA, CDR2 SQIVND (reference sequence). The CDR3 totals 14 residues. CDR3 loop: CASSMGGVDYGYTF. CDR3 DNA: TGTGCCAGTAGTATGGGAGGGGTAGACTATGGCTACACCTTC.

The chain links TRBV28 to TRBJ2-1; the match to TRBD2 covers 8 bases. Per the germline V gene, CDR1 is MDHEN and CDR2 is SYDVKM. V shed 5 bases and J 0 bases; nucleotides not matched to a gene: 9. The CDR3 spans 17 residues. CDR3 coding DNA: TGTGCCAGCAGTCCGGGGGGGCCCATCGGCTCCTACAATGAGCAGTTCTTC. It is translated as CASSPGGPIGSYNEQFF. Filled out from reference TRBV28 and TRBJ2-1, the complete variable domain reads DVKVTQSSRYLVKRTGEKVFLECVQDMDHENMFWYRQDPGLGLRLIYFSYDVKMKEKGDIPEGYSVSREKKERFSLILESASTNQTSMYLCASSPGGPIGSYNEQFFGPGTRLTVL.